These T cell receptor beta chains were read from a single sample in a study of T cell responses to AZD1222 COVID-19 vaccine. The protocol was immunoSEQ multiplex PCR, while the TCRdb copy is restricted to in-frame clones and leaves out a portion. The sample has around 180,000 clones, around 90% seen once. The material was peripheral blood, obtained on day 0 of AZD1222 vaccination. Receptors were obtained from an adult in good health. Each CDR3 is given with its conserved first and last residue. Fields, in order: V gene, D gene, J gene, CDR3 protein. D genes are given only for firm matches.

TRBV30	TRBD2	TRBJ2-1	CAWKGGAGALYNEQFF
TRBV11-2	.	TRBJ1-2	CASSDGNNYGYTF
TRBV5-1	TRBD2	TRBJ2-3	CASSFTSGRTDTQYF
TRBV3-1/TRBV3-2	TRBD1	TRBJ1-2	CASSQDGTGVGYGYTF
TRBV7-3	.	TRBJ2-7	CASSFGGSSYEQYF
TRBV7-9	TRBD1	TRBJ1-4	CASSPGQGNEKLFF
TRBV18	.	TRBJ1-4	CASSPVRGGGTTNEKLFF
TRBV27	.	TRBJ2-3	CASSLSWGTDTQYF
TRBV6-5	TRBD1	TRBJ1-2	CASSKSGTDYGYTF
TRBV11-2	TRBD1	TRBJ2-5	CASSPRTGQRFQETQYF
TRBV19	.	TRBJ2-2	CASSMANLNTGELFF
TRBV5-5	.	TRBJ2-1	CASASGNPYNEQFF
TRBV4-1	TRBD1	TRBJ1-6	CASSPEQGKNSPLHF
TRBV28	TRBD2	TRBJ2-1	CASTLGASGGYNEQFF
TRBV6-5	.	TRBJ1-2	CASTLSGGGYTF
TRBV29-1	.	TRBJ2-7	CSVTASTRADEQYF
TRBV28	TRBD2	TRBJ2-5	CASSLKTTSGQETQYF
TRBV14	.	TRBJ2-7	CASSQRPDEQYF
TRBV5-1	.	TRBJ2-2	CASSSGGLIAGELFF
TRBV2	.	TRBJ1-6	CASLLITPNSPLHF
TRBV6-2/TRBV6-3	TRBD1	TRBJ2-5	CASSSTGGFQETQYF
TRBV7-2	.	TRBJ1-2	CASSRDDYGYTF
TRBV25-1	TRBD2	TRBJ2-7	CASSAGTSGMLVVEQYF
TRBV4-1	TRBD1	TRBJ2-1	CASSHRGQGKNEQFF
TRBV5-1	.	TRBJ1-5	CASSVSPYSNQPQHF
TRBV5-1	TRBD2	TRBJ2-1	CASSLVSGGADEQFF
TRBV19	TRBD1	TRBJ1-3	CASSIDPGQSSGNTIYF
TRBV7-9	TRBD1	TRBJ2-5	CASSVGTGQETQYF
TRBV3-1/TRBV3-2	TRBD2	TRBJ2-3	CASSSWAGGGKKTDTQYF
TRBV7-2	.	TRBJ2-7	CASSPGTVSYEQYF
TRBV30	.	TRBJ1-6	CAWSEVRTSLHF
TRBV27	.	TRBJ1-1	CASSFRDSAEAFF
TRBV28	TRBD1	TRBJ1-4	CASSAAGTGGDTNEKLFF
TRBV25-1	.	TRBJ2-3	CASSEAEPLTDTQYF
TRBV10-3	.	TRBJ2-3	CASAGSGLDTQYF
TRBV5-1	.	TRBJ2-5	CASSLGEGGAMETQYF
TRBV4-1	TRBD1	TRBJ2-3	CASSPQFTGEDTQYF